The clone carrying this T cell receptor beta chain was recorded a few times. Its antigen is unknown. The sample originates from a study of response to subunit inactivated influenza vaccine. TCRdb reanalysed the RT-PCR reads using MiXCR and keeps one entry per CDR3 protein. The sample lists approximately 290,000 distinct CDR3 sequences; 20% to 25% were seen once. The CDR3 spans 17 residues. The ends lost 4 bases at V and 2 bases at J; junction bases unmatched: 8. Germline V lookup: CDR1 SGHNT, CDR2 YYREEE (reference sequence). Study results and limitations: Every seasonal influenza vaccination brings in few new T cells, the authors suggested.

The chain couples TRBV5-4 to TRBJ1-4; 10 positions agree with TRBD1. The TCR was taken from a man aged 50 to 75 who received an inactivated influenza vaccine. The sample in question was PBMCs from blood, obtained less than 22 months after vaccination. The CDR3 bases are TGTGCCAGCAGCGGGGGGACAGGGGATTCCACTAATGAAAAACTGTTTTTT. Amino acids: CASSGGTGDSTNEKLFF.